This T cell receptor beta chain was sequenced during a study of shared T cell receptors in the human thymus. The junction had 7 bases not matched to a gene; V was cut back by 3 bases and J by 3 bases. CDR1 and CDR2 from the germline V gene are SGHRS and YFSETQ. The CDR3 spans 15 residues. Profiling relied on immunoSEQ multiplex PCR, and the TCRdb table lists in-frame clones only, not all of them. In the table there are 700,000 to 750,000 clones, 70% to 90% of which are singletons. The sample was also linked to a second study, of human thymus T cells. That investigation notes: Healthy Finnish infants undergoing corrective surgery for congenital heart defects were used as donors. Corrective heart surgery yielded the resections from which the thymus tissue came.

The source material was thymocytes. The sequence derives from a girl under three years old with a congenital heart defect. The V and J genes are TRBV5-1 and TRBJ2-5; 8 nucleotides align to TRBD2. CDR3 in amino acids: CASSSKGGGKETQYF. In DNA, the CDR3 is TGCGCCAGCAGCTCCAAGGGCGGGGGGAAAGAGACCCAGTACTTC. The full variable domain, rest sourced from reference TRBV5-1 and TRBJ2-5, is KAGVTQTPRYLIKTRGQQVTLSCSPISGHRSVSWYQQTPGQGLQFLFEYFSETQRNKGNFPGRFSGRQFSNSRSEMNVSTLELGDSALYLCASSSKGGGKETQYFGPGTRLLVL.